The clone carrying this TCR beta chain was recorded at least ten times. The antigen remains undetermined. In making TCR beta libraries, quantitative 5'-RACE with molecular barcodes was used. A single record per CDR3 protein comes from TCRdb applying MiXCR to the 5' RACE reads. The table shows 700,000 or so distinct CDR3 sequences, with 15% to 20% occurring only once. The sample originates from a study of CD8 T cells in ankylosing spondylitis. Study findings and constraints: Disease-associated clonotypes exhibited CD8+ identity and were relatively infrequent in peripheral blood. Seemingly distinctive of ankylosing spondylitis blood was a TCR beta motif formed by eight highly homologous variants. Matched ankylosing spondylitis synovial fluid reportedly showed significant enrichment of disease-linked clones.

Germline assignment: CDR1 SGHTA and CDR2 FQGTGA. With 4 bases removed from V and 5 bases from J, the gap between germline ends came to 15 bases. The CDR3 spans 15 residues. The J gene is TRBJ2-1, the V gene TRBV7-3; D might be TRBD1 (6 bases). The material sequenced was blood, either unsorted or a sorted T cell fraction (not recorded which). This sequence originates from a male donor with ankylosing spondylitis. CDR3: CASSSGHHRNNEQFF. CDR3 nucleotides: TGTGCCAGCAGCTCGGGACACCACAGAAACAATGAGCAGTTCTTC.